The 19 T cell receptor beta chains below come from one sample, sequenced in a study of T cells after posttransplantation cyclophosphamide. The repertoire was sequenced with immunoSEQ multiplex PCR; TCRdb's copy has only in-frame clones and lacks some. The sample holds 15,000 to 20,000 clones, about 68% seen once. Busulfan-fludarabine conditioning, marrow transplant, and cyclophosphamide on days +3 and +4 were administered. The sequencing used PBMCs, collected after an allogeneic stem cell transplant with post-transplant cyclophosphamide. These receptors all come from a young adult male patient who received an allogeneic stem cell transplant from a related donor, was CMV-positive, and had acute GVHD only. Some T cells may have originated in the graft donor.

V gene TRBV18 combines with J gene TRBJ1-2; 7 bases align to TRBD1. The CDR3 loop spans 16 amino acids. Germline CDR1 KGHSH, CDR2 LQKENI. J lost 7 bases, V lost 3 bases, and 14 bases had no gene match. The CDR3 protein is CASSPPPSGGYRGYTF. The CDR3 DNA follows: TGTGCCAGCTCACCCCCTCCGTCAGGGGGTTATCGTGGCTACACCTTC.

This rearrangement joins TRBV10-3 to TRBJ2-1; perhaps TRBD1 as D (6 bases). V lost 4 bases, J lost 10 bases, and 11 bases lay in between. This CDR3 comprises 12 residues. CDR1 and CDR2 (germline): ENHRY, SYGVKD. CDR3 loop: CAISVGHLEQFF. The DNA for the CDR3 is TGTGCCATCAGTGTGGGACATCTCGAGCAGTTCTTC.

The chain recombines TRBV2 with TRBJ2-1, with D unclear. The V end was cut by 11 bases, the J end by 3 bases, with 20 bases between. The CDR3 covers 15 residues. Germline V lookup: CDR1 SNHLY, CDR2 FYNNEI. The CDR3 DNA follows: TGTGCCCGCTCAAATCCCGAGGCCAACTACAATGAGCAGTTCTTC. This gives the protein CARSNPEANYNEQFF.

The rearrangement joins TRBV4-3 to TRBJ1-1, with D possibly matching TRBD1 (5 bases). V dropped 1 base and J dropped 2 bases, with 14 bases sitting between them. The CDR3 extends over 16 amino acids. Per germline, CDR1 LGHNA and CDR2 YSLEER. The DNA for the CDR3 is TGCGCCAGCAGCCAAGCCTGGGGGGGATTAAACACTGAAGCTTTCTTT. Its protein product is CASSQAWGGLNTEAFF.

The gene calls are TRBV29-1 and TRBJ1-1; D is possibly TRBD1 (6 bases). The V end lost 7 bases, the J end lost 1 base, and 13 bases lay between the germline ends. In germline, CDR1 is SQVTM, CDR2 ANQGSEA. This CDR3 comprises 13 residues. The CDR3 DNA follows: TGCAGCGCGCCATCGACAGGGAACACTGAAGCTTTCTTT. It translates to CSAPSTGNTEAFF.

V is TRBV25-1 and J is TRBJ1-5; no clear D gene. This CDR3 spans 15 amino acids. The germline V and J ends were trimmed by 1 base and 2 bases, with 9 bases remaining between them. CDR1 MGHDK and CDR2 SYGVNS come from the germline V gene. CDR3 region: CASSESGIGNQPQHF. The CDR3, as DNA: TGTGCCAGCAGTGAATCCGGGATCGGCAATCAGCCCCAGCATTTT.

The J gene is TRBJ2-5, the V gene TRBV4-2; 7 bases match TRBD2. Germline trimming cut 0 bases from V and 5 bases from J; bases unmatched to any gene: 12. The CDR3 spans 17 residues. CDR1 and CDR2 (germline): LGHNA, YNFKEQ. The CDR3 coding sequence is TGTGCCAGCAGCCAAGATGAGATGCGGGGGTATAGGGAGACCCAGTACTTC. Encoded protein: CASSQDEMRGYRETQYF.

The chain combines TRBV10-3 with TRBJ2-2; 9 bases map to TRBD1. The V and J ends lost 6 bases and 7 bases, in that order; junction bases with no gene match: 6. There are 14 residues in the CDR3. Germline V gene lookup returns CDR1 ENHRY and CDR2 SYGVKD. The CDR3 nucleotides are TGTGCCATCAGCGGGACAGGGTTGGGCGGGGAGCTGTTTTTT. Translated: CAISGTGLGGELFF.

The rearrangement joins TRBV2 to TRBJ2-1, with a weak D call TRBD2 (5 bases). Per germline, CDR1 SNHLY and CDR2 FYNNEI. The CDR3 runs 15 residues. Trimming cost V 6 bases and J 5 bases, with 17 bases left between them. CDR3 sequence reads: CASRGVGEGNNEQFF. In DNA form, the CDR3 reads TGTGCCAGCAGGGGAGTAGGCGAGGGAAACAATGAGCAGTTCTTC.

V gene TRBV7-9 combines with J gene TRBJ2-5, with 10 bases that match TRBD2. Germline CDR1 SEHNR, CDR2 FQNEAQ (reference sequence). CDR3 size: 16 residues. J gave up 5 bases and V 6 bases, and 12 bases lay outside the gene matches. This CDR3 is CASSELAGSFQETQYF. The CDR3 bases are TGTGCCAGCAGTGAACTAGCGGGGAGCTTCCAGGAGACCCAGTACTTC.

This clone has more than one count but fewer than ten. The CDR3 bases are TGTGCCAGCAGCCCAGCGGGGGCCTACTACAATGAGCAGTTCTTC. Its translation is CASSPAGAYYNEQFF. The V call is TRBV27, the J call TRBJ2-1; TRBD2 aligns across 8 bases. This CDR3 is 15 amino acids long. J lost 3 bases, V lost 6 bases, and 7 bases had no gene match. Germline CDR1 is MNHEY and CDR2 is SMNVEV (reference sequence).

V and J are TRBV9 and TRBJ2-2, with D possibly being TRBD2 (7 bases). CDR1 is SGDLS, CDR2 YYNGEE, per germline. The V end lost 0 bases, the J end lost 4 bases, and 13 bases lay between the germline ends. There are 16 residues in the CDR3. CDR3 loop: CASSVVAGAITGELFF. The CDR3 bases are TGTGCCAGCAGCGTAGTTGCGGGGGCTATCACCGGGGAGCTGTTTTTT.

V is TRBV19 and J is TRBJ2-1; TRBD2 matches 8 bases. Trimming took 4 bases from V and 9 from J; bases not matched to a gene: 14. This CDR3 spans 16 amino acids. Germline V gene lookup returns CDR1 LNHDA and CDR2 SQIVND (reference sequence). CDR3 nucleotide sequence: TGTGCCAGTAGTAAATGGCTTGGGACTAGTTCTTCTGAGCAGTTCTTC. Translated, it gives CASSKWLGTSSSEQFF.

The gene calls are TRBV20-1 and TRBJ2-7, with a possible D match to TRBD2 (5 bases). This CDR3 comprises 11 residues. Looked up from germline, CDR1 is DFQATT and CDR2 is SNEGSKA (reference sequence). CDR3 amino acids: CRPSSGDEQYF. The CDR3 DNA reads TGCAGGCCCTCCTCCGGGGACGAGCAGTACTTC.

Here the CDR3 DNA reads TGCAGCGCCCGGACAGGGAGCTCCTACGAGCAGTACTTC. Amino acid sequence: CSARTGSSYEQYF. The rearrangement links TRBV29-1 to TRBJ2-5; 8 nucleotides agree with TRBD1. The end of the DNA fits TRBJ2-7 better, so the J call may be wrong. The CDR3 sequence is 13 residues long. Germline V CDR1 and CDR2: SQVTM, ANQGSEA.

This chain connects TRBV6-6 to TRBJ1-5; D call uncertain. Deletions cut 4 bases from V and 7 bases from J, with 5 bases between. CDR3 length: 11 residues. The V gene's germline CDR1 is MNHNY and CDR2 SVGAGI (reference sequence). The CDR3 sequence is CASSSEQPQHF. CDR3 nucleotides: TGTGCCAGCAGTTCGGAGCAGCCCCAGCATTTT.

V and J are TRBV9 and TRBJ1-2, with D possibly matching TRBD1 (6 bases). This CDR3 comprises 16 residues. The germline V and J ends were trimmed by 3 bases and 5 bases, with 20 bases remaining between them. Looked up from germline, CDR1 is SGDLS and CDR2 is YYNGEE. The CDR3 sequence is CASSAGRGGEGYGYTF. The CDR3 DNA follows: TGTGCCAGCAGCGCTGGGAGAGGGGGAGAGGGATATGGCTACACCTTC.

Only a few counts were recorded for this clone. The chain couples TRBV2 to TRBJ1-6, with a possible D match to TRBD1 (6 bases). CDR1 SNHLY and CDR2 FYNNEI come from the germline V gene. This CDR3 is built from 13 residues. The germline V and J ends were trimmed by 6 bases and 6 bases, with 9 bases remaining between them. CDR3 nucleotide sequence: TGTGCCAGCAGGGGGGCGGGTAATTCACCCCTCCACTTT. Translation: CASRGAGNSPLHF.

The chain employs TRBV9 and TRBJ2-5, with D possibly matching TRBD2 (6 bases). CDR1 and CDR2 (germline): SGDLS, YYNGEE. The CDR3 is 13 amino acids. V was shortened by 3 bases and J by 0 bases, with 6 bases between the two germline ends. CDR3 in amino acids: CASSERDQETQYF. CDR3 nucleotides: TGTGCCAGCAGCGAGCGGGACCAAGAGACCCAGTACTTC. Full variable domain (rest looked up from reference TRBV9 and TRBJ2-5): DSGVTQTPKHLITATGQRVTLRCSPRSGDLSVYWYQQSLDQGLQFLIQYYNGEERAKGNILERFSAQQFPDLHSELNLSSLELGDSALYFCASSERDQETQYFGPGTRLLVL.